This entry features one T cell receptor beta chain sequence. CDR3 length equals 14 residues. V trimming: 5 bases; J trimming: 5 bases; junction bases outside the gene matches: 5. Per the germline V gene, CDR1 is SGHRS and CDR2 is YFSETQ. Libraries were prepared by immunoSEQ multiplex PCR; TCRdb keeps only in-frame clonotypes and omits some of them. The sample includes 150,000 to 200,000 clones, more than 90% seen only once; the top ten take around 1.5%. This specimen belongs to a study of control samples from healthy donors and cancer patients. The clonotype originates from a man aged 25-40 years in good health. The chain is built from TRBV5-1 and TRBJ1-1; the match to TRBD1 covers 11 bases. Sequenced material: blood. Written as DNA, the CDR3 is TGCGCCAGCAGACAAGGGACAGGGGGGACTGAAGCTTTCTTT. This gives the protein CASRQGTGGTEAFF.